Below are 6 T cell receptor beta chains sequenced from a single sample in a study of T cells after yellow fever vaccination. TCRdb re-derived calls from the 5' RACE reads in MiXCR, one entry per CDR3 protein. The data show approximately 120,000 distinct CDR3 sequences, 13% to 15% seen once. The source was CD8+ T cells sorted from PBMCs, collected 5 days after the yellow fever booster vaccination. The receptor source for this set is a man aged 18 to 30 who received the YFV17D yellow fever vaccine.

This chain uses TRBV6-2 or TRBV6-3 with TRBJ1-5; TRBD1 aligns across 9 bases. Germline trimming cut 0 bases from V and 2 bases from J; bases unmatched to any gene: 11. CDR3 length equals 19 residues. Germline CDR1 is MNHEY and CDR2 is SVGEGT. CDR3 coding DNA: TGTGCCAGCAGTTACTCGTTCGGACAGGGGTATGAGGGCAATCAGCCCCAGCATTTT. Its translation: CASSYSFGQGYEGNQPQHF.

This clonotype was observed a few times. The rearrangement uses TRBV7-9 and TRBJ2-7; D may be TRBD2 (5 bases). This CDR3 has 13 residues. The V end was cut by 6 bases, the J end by 2 bases, with 11 bases between. Germline loops: CDR1 SEHNR, CDR2 FQNEAQ (reference sequence). CDR3 in DNA: TGTGCCAGCAGTTCGGACGGGACCTACGAGCAGTACTTC. This codes for CASSSDGTYEQYF.

The chain couples TRBV28 to TRBJ2-1; D not certain. Trimming pared 6 bases from V and 9 bases from J, leaving 12 bases between. This CDR3 contains 12 residues. Per the germline V gene, CDR1 is MDHEN and CDR2 is SYDVKM. This CDR3 reads CASSPLIREQFF. The CDR3 DNA is TGTGCCAGCAGCCCCTTAATCCGTGAGCAGTTCTTC.

This clonotype was found a few times. This chain joins TRBV4-3 and TRBJ2-7, with D perhaps matching TRBD1 or TRBD2 (5 bases each). CDR1 is LGHNA and CDR2 is YSLEER in the germline V gene. V lost 3 bases and J 0 bases, leaving 12 bases between the germline ends. The CDR3 has 15 amino acids. The CDR3 loop is CASSQAWGSSYEQYV. CDR3 coding DNA: TGCGCCAGCAGCCAGGCCTGGGGGAGCTCCTACGAGCAGTACGTC.

This clonotype was found many times. The chain combines TRBV4-3 with TRBJ1-1; D is undetermined. Germline V gene data show CDR1 as LGHNA and CDR2 as YSLEER. CDR3 length: 13 amino acids. Trimming pared 1 base from V and 5 bases from J, leaving 8 bases between. The CDR3 nucleotides are TGCGCCAGCAGCCAAGTGGAGGGAACTGAAGCTTTCTTT. Residues: CASSQVEGTEAFF.

This clonotype was seen many times. The J gene is TRBJ1-2, the V gene TRBV4-1; TRBD1 matches at 11 bases. Unmatched junction bases numbered 5, after V lost 4 bases and J lost 4 bases. The CDR3 covers 15 residues. Germline V gene lookup returns CDR1 MGHRA and CDR2 YSYEKL. This CDR3 reads CASSLGQGAVYGYTF. DNA of the CDR3: TGCGCCAGCAGCCTCGGACAGGGGGCGGTCTATGGCTACACCTTC.